This T cell receptor beta chain appears in the sequencing data of a study of post-analysis software for immune sequencing data. About the study: Recorded subtypes: relapsing-remitting, secondary progressive, progressive-relapsing; some patients unannotated.

Study-level results: Strong co-clustering by F measure was evident for samples that had been prepared in the same batch. Relative to controls, patients with multiple sclerosis showed significantly lower normalized Chao1 diversity. Patients showed TRBV5-6, TRBV5-1 and TRBV20-1 among four to six TRBV segments more frequent than in controls.

A note on this clonotype: No antigen is known for it.

cDNA libraries for TCR beta contained unique molecular identifiers. It was from about 0.98 to 11 million T cells that 500,000 to 600,000 cDNA molecules came. From the PCR reads, TCRdb called clonotypes with MiXCR, one entry per CDR3 protein. Counted here are 750,000 to 900,000 distinct CDR3 sequences, about 45% occurring once; the ten biggest clones make up roughly 4.5%. Germline CDR1 and CDR2: MNHEY and SMNVEV (reference sequence). The CDR3 runs 13 residues. V was trimmed by 5 bases and J by 4 bases, leaving 9 bases between them. The V gene is TRBV27, the J gene TRBJ1-5; D is unresolved. The source of this sequence is a girl aged 10-17 years with multiple sclerosis. The sequencing input was blood. The CDR3 region is CASSINGNQPQHF. In nucleotides, the CDR3 is TGTGCCAGCAGTATTAACGGAAATCAGCCCCAGCATTTT.